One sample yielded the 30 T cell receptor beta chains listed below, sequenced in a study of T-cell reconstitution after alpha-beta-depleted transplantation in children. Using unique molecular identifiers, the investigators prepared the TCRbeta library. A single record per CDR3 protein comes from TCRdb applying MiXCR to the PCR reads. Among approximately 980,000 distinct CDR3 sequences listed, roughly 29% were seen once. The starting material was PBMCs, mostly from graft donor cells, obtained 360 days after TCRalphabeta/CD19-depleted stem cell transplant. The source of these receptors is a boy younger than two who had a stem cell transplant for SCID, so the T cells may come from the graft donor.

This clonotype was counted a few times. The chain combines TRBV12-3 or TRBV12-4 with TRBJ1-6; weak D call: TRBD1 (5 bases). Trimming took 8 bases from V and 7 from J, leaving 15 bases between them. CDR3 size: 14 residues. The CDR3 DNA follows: TGTGCCAGCGGCTCGGGGGTACAGAATTCACCCCTCCACTTT. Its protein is CASGSGVQNSPLHF.

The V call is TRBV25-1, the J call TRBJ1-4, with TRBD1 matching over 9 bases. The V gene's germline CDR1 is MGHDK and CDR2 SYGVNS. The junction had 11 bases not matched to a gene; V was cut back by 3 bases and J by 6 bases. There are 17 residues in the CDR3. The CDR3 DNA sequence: TGTGCCAGCAGTGACAGGGGGACAGGGTTGGGGTATGAAAAACTGTTTTTT. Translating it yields CASSDRGTGLGYEKLFF.

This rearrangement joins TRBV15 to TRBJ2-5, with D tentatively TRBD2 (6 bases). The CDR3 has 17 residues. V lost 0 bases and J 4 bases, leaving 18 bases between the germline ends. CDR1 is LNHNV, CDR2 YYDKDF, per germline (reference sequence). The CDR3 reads CATSRDRVAGGIETQYF. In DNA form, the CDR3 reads TGTGCCACCAGCAGAGATCGTGTCGCCGGGGGTATAGAGACCCAGTACTTC.

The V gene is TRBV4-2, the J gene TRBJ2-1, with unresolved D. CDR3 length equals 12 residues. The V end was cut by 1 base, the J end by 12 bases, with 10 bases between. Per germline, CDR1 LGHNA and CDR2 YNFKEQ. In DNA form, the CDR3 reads TGTGCCAGCAGCCAAGGGATTGGGCGGCAGTTCTTC. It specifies CASSQGIGRQFF.

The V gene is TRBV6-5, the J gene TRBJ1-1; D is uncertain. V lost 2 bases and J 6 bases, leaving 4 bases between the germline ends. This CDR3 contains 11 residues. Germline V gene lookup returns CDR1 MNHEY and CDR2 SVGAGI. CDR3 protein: CASSYGAEAFF. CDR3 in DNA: TGTGCCAGCAGTTACGGGGCTGAAGCTTTCTTT.

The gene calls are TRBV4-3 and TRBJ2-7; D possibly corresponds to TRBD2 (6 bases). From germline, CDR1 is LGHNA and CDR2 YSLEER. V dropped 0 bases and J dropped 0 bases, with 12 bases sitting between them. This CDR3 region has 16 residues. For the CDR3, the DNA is TGCGCCAGCAGCCAAGATAAGCGGGTGAGCTCCTACGAGCAGTACTTC. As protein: CASSQDKRVSSYEQYF.

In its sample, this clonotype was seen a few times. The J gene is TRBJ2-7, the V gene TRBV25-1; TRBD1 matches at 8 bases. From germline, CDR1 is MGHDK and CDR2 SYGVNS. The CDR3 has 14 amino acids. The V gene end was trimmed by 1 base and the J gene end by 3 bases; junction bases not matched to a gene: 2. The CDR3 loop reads CASSELGQGYEQYF. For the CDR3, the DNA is TGTGCCAGCAGTGAATTAGGACAGGGCTACGAGCAGTACTTC.

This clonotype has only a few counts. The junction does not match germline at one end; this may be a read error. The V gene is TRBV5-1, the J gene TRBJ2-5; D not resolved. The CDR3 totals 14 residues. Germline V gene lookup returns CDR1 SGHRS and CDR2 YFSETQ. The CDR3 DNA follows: TGCGCCAGCAGCTCCTCAGACACTCAAGGGACCCAGTACTTC. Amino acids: CASSSSDTQGTQYF.

The CDR3 nucleotides are TGCGCCAGCAGCTGGGACGGAAACTATGGCTACACCTTC. Translation: CASSWDGNYGYTF. The gene calls are TRBV5-1 and TRBJ1-2, with D possibly matching TRBD1 (5 bases). Per the germline V gene, CDR1 is SGHRS and CDR2 is YFSETQ. V was cut by 3 bases and J by 2 bases, with 8 bases left in between. The CDR3 has 13 residues.

CDR3 in DNA: TGCGCCAGCGGTCCCTTCCTACTATCCTACAATGAGCAGTTCTTC. Translating gives CASGPFLLSYNEQFF. The chain employs TRBV4-3 and TRBJ2-1; the D is unclear. Germline lookup yields CDR1 LGHNA and CDR2 YSLEER. Trimming pared 8 bases from V and 1 base from J, leaving 15 bases between. The CDR3 runs 15 residues.

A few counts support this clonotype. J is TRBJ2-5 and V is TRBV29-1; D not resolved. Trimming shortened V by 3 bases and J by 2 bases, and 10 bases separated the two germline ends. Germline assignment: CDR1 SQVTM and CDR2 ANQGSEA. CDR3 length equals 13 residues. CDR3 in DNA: TGCAGCGTTGACGCGCAGGTACAAGAGACCCAGTACTTC. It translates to CSVDAQVQETQYF.

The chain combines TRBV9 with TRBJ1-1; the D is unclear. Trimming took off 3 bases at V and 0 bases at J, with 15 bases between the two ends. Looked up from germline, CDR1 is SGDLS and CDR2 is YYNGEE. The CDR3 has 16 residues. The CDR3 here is CASSATARELNTEAFF. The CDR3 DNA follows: TGTGCCAGCAGCGCGACTGCCCGAGAACTGAACACTGAAGCTTTCTTT.

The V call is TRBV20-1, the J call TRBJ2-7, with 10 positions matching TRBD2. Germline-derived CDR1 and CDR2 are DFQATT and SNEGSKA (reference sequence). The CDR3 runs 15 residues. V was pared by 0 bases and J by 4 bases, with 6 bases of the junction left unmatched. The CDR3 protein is CSAREGASGGYEQYF. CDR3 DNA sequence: TGCAGTGCTAGAGAGGGTGCTAGCGGGGGATACGAGCAGTACTTC.

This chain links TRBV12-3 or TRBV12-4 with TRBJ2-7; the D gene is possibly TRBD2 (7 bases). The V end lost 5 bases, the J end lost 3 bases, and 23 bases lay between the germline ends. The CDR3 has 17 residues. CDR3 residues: CASSNQGGGQLVYEQYF. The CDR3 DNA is TGTGCCAGCAGTAATCAGGGAGGGGGGCAACTGGTCTACGAGCAGTACTTC.

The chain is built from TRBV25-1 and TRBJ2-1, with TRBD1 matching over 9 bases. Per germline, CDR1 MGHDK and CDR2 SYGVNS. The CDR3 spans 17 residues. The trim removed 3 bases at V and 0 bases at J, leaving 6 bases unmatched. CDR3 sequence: CASSDVGTGSSYNEQFF. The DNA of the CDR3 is TGTGCCAGCAGTGACGTGGGGACAGGGAGCTCCTACAATGAGCAGTTCTTC.

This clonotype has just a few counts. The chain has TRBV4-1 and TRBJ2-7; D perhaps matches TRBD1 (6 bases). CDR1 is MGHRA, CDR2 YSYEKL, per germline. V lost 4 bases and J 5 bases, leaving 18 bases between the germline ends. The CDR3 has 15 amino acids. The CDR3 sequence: CASSRGGRGYDEQYF. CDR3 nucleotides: TGCGCCAGCAGCCGAGGAGGCAGGGGATACGACGAGCAGTACTTC.

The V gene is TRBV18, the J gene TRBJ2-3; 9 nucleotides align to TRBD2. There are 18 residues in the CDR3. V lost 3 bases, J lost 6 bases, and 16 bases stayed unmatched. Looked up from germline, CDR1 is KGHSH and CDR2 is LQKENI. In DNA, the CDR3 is TGTGCCAGCTCACCCTTCCCGACTAGCGGACGACCCACCGATACGCAGTATTTT. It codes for CASSPFPTSGRPTDTQYF.

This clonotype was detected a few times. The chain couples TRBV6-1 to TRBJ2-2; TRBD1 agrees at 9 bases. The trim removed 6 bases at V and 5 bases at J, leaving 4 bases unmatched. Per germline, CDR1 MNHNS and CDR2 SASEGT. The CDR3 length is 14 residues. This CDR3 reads CASRPDRGTGELFF. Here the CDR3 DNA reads TGTGCCAGCAGACCGGACAGGGGAACCGGGGAGCTGTTTTTT.

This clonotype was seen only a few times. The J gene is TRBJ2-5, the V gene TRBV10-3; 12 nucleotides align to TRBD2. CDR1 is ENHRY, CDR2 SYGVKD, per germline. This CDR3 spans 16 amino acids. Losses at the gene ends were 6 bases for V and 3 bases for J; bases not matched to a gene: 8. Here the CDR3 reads CAISPTSGGPKETQYF. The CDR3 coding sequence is TGTGCCATCAGCCCCACTAGCGGGGGGCCAAAAGAGACCCAGTACTTC.

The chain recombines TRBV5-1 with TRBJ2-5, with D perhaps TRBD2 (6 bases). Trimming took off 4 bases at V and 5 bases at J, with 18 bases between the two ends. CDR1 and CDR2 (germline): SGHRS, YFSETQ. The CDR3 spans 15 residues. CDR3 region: CASSPLGGVSETQYF. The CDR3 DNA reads TGCGCCAGCAGCCCACTCGGCGGGGTTAGCGAGACCCAGTACTTC.

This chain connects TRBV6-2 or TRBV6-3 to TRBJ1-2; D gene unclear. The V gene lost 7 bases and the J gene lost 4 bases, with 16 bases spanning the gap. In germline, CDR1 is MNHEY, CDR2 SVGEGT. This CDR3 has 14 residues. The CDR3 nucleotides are TGTGCCAGCACAAAGGACGGCGTCGGCTATGGCTACACCTTC. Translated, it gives CASTKDGVGYGYTF.

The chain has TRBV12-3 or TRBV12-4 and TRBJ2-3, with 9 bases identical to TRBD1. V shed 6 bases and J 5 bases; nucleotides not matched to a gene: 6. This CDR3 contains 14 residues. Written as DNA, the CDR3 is TGTGCCAGCAGAACCCGACAGGGGGAAGATACGCAGTATTTT. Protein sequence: CASRTRQGEDTQYF.

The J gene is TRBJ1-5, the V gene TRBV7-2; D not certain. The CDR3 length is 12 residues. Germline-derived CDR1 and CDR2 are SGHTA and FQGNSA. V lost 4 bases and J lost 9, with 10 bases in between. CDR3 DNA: TGTGCCAGCAGCTCCAAACCGGGGCCCCAGCATTTT. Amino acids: CASSSKPGPQHF.

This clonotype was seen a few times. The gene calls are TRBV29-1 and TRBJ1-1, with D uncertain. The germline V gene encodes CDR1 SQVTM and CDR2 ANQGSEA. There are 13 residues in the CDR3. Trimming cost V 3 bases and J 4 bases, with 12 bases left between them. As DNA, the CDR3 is TGCAGCGTTGATCCAGACGGTGGCACTGAAGCTTTCTTT. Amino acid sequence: CSVDPDGGTEAFF.

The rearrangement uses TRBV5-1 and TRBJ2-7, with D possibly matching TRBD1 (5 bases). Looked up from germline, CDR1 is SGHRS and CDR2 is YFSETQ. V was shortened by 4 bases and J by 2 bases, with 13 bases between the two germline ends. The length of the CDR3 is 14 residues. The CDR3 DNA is TGCGCCAGCAGCGAGAGACAGCCCACCTACGAGCAGTACTTC. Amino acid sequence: CASSERQPTYEQYF. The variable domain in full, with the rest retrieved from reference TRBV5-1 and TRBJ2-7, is KAGVTQTPRYLIKTRGQQVTLSCSPISGHRSVSWYQQTPGQGLQFLFEYFSETQRNKGNFPGRFSGRQFSNSRSEMNVSTLELGDSALYLCASSERQPTYEQYFGPGTRLTVT.

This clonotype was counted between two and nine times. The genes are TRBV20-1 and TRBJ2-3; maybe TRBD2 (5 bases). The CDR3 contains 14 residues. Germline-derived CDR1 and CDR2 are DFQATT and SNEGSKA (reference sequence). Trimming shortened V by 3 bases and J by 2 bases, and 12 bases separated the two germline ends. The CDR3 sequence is CSASQFGDTDTQYF. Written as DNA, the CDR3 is TGCAGTGCTAGTCAATTCGGGGACACAGATACGCAGTATTTT.

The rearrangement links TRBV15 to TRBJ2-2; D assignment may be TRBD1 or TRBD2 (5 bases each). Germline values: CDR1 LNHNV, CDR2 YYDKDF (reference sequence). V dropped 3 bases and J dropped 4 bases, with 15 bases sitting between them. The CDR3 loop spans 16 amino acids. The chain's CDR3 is CATSRGPGPITGELFF. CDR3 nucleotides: TGTGCCACCAGCAGGGGCCCGGGGCCCATCACCGGGGAGCTGTTTTTT.

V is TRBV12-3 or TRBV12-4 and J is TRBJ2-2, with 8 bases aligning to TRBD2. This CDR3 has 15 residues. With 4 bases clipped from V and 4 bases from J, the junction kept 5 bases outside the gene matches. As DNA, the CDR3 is TGTGCCAGCAGTTCAAGTAGCGGGGTCACCGGGGAGCTGTTTTTT. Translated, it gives CASSSSSGVTGELFF.

CDR3 in DNA: TGTGCCAGCAGCTTGGGCCCGGAGTACACTGAAGCTTTCTTT. It is translated as CASSLGPEYTEAFF. The rearrangement joins TRBV11-1 to TRBJ1-1; D not certain. CDR1 SGHAT and CDR2 FQDESV come from the germline V gene (reference sequence). This CDR3 has 14 amino acids. Trimming took off 3 bases at V and 3 bases at J, with 11 bases between the two ends.

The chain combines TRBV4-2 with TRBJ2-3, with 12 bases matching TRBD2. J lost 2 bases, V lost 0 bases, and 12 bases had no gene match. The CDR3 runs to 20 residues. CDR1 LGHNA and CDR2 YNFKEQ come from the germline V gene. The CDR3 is CASSQDRARTSGEFTDTQYF. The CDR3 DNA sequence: TGTGCCAGCAGCCAAGATAGAGCCCGGACTAGCGGGGAGTTCACAGATACGCAGTATTTT.